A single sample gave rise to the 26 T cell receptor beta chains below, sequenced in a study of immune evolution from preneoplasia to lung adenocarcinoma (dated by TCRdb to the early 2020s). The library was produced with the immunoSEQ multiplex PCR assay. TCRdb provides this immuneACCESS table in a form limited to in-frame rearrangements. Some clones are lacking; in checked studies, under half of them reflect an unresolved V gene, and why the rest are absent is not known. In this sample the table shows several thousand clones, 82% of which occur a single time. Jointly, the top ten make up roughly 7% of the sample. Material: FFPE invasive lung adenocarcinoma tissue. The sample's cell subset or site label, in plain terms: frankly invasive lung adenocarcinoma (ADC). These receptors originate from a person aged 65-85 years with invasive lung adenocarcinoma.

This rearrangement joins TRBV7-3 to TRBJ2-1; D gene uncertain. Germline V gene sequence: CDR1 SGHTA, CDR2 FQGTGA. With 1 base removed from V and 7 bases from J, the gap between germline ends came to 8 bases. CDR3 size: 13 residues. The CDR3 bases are TGTGCCAGCAGCTTAAGTAGTCCGAATGAGCAGTTCTTC. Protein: CASSLSSPNEQFF.

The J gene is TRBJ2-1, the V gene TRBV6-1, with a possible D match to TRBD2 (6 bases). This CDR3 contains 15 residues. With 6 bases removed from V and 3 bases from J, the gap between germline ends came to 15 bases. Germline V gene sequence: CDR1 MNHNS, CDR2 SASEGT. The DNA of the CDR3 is TGTGCCAGCAGCAAAACGATGCGGGACTACAATGAGCAGTTCTTC. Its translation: CASSKTMRDYNEQFF.

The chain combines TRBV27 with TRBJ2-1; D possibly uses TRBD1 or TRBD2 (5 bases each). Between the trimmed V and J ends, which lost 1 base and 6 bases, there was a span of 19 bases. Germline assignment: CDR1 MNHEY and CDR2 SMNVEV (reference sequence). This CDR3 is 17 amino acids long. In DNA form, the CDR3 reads TGTGCCAGCAGTTTATATGAGGGGACGGTTCGGGGCAATGAGCAGTTCTTC. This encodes CASSLYEGTVRGNEQFF.

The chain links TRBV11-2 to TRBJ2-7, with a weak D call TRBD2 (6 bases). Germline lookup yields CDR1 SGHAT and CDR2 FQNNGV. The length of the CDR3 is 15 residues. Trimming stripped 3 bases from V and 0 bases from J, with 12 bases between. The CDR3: CASSFGSPSSYEQYF. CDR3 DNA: TGTGCCAGCAGCTTCGGGAGTCCCTCCTCCTACGAGCAGTACTTC.

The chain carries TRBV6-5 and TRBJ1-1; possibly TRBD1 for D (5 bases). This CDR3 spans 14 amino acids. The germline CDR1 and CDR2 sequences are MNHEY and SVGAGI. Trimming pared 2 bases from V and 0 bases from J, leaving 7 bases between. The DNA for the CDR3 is TGTGCCAGCAGTTACCAGGACATGAACACTGAAGCTTTCTTT. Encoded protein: CASSYQDMNTEAFF.

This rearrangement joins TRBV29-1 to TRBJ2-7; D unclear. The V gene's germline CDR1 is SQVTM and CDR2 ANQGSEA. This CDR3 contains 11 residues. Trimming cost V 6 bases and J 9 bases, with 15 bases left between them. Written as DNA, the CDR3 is TGCAGCGTCTCCGTCGCGGCGTGGCAGTACTTC. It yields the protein CSVSVAAWQYF.

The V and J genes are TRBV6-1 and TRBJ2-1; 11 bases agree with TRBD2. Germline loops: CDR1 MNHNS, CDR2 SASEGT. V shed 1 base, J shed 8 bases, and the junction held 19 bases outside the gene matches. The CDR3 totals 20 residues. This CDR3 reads CASSEETGKFSGRALDEQFF. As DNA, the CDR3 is TGTGCCAGCAGTGAAGAAACAGGGAAATTTAGCGGGAGGGCCCTCGATGAGCAGTTCTTC.

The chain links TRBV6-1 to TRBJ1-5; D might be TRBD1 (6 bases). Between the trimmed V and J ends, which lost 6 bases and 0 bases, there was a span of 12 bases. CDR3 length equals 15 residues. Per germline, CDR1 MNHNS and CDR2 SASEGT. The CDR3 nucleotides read TGTGCCAGCAGAGGACAGTCTAATAGCAATCAGCCCCAGCATTTT. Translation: CASRGQSNSNQPQHF.

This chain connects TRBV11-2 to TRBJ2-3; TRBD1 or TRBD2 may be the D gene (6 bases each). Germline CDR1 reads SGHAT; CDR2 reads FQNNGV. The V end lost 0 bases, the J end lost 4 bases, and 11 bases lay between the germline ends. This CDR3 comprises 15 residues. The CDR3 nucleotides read TGTGCCAGCAGCTTAGAGAACAGGGAGGCAGATACGCAGTATTTT. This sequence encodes CASSLENREADTQYF.

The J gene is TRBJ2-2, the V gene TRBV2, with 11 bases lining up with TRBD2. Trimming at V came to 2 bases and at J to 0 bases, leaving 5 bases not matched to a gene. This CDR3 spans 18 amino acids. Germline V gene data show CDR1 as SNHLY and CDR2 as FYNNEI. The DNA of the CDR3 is TGTGCCAGCAGTGAAATCCGACTAGCGGGAACGAACACCGGGGAGCTGTTTTTT. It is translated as CASSEIRLAGTNTGELFF.

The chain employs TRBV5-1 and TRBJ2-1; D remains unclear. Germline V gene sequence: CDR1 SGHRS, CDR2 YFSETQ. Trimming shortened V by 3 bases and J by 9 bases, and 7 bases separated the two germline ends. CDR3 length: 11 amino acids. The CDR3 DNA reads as TGCGCCAGCAGCTACGACGCTGAGCAGTTCTTC. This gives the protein CASSYDAEQFF.

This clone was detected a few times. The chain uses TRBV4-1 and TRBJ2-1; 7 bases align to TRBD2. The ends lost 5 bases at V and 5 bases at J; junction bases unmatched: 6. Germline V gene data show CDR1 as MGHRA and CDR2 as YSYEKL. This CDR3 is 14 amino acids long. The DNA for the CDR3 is TGCGCCAGCAGCACCGGGACTAACAACAATGAGCAGTTCTTC. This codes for CASSTGTNNNEQFF.

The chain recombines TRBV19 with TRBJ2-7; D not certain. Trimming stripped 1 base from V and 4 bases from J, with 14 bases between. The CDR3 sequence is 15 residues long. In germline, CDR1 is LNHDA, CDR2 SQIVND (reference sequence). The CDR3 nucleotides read TGTGCCAGTAGTATAGCCCCCCGACAAGGTTACGAGCAGTACTTC. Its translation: CASSIAPRQGYEQYF.

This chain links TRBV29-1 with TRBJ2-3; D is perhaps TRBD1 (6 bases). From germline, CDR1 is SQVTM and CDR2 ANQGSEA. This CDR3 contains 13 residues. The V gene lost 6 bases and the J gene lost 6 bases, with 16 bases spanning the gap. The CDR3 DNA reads TGCAGCGTCGCACCGTCAACAGGGGATACGCAGTATTTT. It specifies CSVAPSTGDTQYF.

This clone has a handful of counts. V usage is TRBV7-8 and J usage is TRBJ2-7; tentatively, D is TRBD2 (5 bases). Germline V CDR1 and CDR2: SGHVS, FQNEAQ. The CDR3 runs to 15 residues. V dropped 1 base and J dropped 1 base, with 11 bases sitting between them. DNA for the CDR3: TGTGCCAGCAGCTTAGGCCTAGCTCGATCCTACGAGCAGTACTTC. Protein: CASSLGLARSYEQYF.

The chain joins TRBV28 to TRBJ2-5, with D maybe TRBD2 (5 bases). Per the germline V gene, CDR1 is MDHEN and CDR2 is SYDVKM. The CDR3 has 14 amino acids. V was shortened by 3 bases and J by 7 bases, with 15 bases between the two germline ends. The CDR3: CASSFIRETGTQYF. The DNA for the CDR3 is TGTGCCAGCAGTTTTATAAGGGAGACGGGGACCCAGTACTTC. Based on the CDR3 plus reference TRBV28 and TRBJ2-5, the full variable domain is DVKVTQSSRYLVKRTGEKVFLECVQDMDHENMFWYRQDPGLGLRLIYFSYDVKMKEKGDIPEGYSVSREKKERFSLILESASTNQTSMYLCASSFIRETGTQYFGPGTRLLVL.

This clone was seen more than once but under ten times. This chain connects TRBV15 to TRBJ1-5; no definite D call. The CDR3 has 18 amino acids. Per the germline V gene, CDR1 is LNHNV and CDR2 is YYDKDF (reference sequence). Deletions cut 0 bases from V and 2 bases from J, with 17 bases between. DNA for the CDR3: TGTGCCACCAGCAGAGATCTCGTCGGTTCGTCAGGCAATCAGCCCCAGCATTTT. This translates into CATSRDLVGSSGNQPQHF.

The CDR3, as DNA: TGTGCCAGCAGTTCCATTGGACTAGTGAGCTACGAGCAGTACTTC. Its protein product is CASSSIGLVSYEQYF. The rearrangement uses TRBV28 and TRBJ2-7; 7 bases match TRBD2. The V and J ends lost 4 bases and 3 bases, in that order; junction bases with no gene match: 9. The CDR3 sequence is 15 residues long. Per germline, CDR1 MDHEN and CDR2 SYDVKM.

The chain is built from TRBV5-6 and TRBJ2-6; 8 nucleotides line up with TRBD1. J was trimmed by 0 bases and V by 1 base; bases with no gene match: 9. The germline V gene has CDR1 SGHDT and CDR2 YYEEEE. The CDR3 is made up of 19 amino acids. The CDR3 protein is CASSLSGQGALSGANVLTF. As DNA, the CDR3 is TGTGCCAGCAGCTTGTCGGGGCAGGGGGCCCTCTCTGGGGCCAACGTCCTGACTTTC.

The DNA for the CDR3 is TGCGCCAGCAGCTCCAAGGGCGGGGGCTGGTCCTACGAGCAGTACTTC. Protein sequence: CASSSKGGGWSYEQYF. The chain uses TRBV5-1 and TRBJ2-7; D is perhaps TRBD2 (7 bases). The CDR3 spans 16 residues. Between the trimmed V and J ends, which lost 3 bases and 1 base, there was a span of 17 bases. Germline V gene lookup returns CDR1 SGHRS and CDR2 YFSETQ.

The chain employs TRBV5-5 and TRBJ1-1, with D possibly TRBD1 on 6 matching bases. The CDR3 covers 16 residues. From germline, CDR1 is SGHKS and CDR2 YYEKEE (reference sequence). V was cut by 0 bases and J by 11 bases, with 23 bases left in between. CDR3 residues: CASSLEGVRGGAVAFF. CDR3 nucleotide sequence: TGTGCCAGCAGCTTGGAGGGGGTTCGCGGGGGCGCGGTGGCTTTCTTT.

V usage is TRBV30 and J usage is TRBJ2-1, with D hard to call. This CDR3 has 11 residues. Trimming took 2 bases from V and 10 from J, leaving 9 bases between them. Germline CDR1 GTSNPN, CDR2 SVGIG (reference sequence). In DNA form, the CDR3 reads TGTGCCTGGAGTAACCTTGAGGAGCAGTTCTTC. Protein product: CAWSNLEEQFF.

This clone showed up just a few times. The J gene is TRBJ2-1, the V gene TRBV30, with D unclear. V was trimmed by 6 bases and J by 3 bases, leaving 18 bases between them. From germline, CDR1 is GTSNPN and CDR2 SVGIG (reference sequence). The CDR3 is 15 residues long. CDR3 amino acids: CACGVPMPLYNEQFF. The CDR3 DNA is TGTGCCTGTGGTGTGCCCATGCCCCTCTACAATGAGCAGTTCTTC.

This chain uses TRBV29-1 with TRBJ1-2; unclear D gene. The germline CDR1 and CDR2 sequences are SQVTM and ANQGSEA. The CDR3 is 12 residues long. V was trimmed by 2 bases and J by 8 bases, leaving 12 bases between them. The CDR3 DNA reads TGCAGCGTTGAATCCGGGTTGCAGGGCTACACCTTC. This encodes CSVESGLQGYTF.

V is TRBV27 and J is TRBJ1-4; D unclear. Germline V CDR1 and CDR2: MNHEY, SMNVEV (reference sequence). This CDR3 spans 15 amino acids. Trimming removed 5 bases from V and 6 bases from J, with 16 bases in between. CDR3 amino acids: CASSPTPGLDEKLFF. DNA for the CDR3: TGTGCCAGCAGTCCTACTCCGGGTTTGGATGAAAAACTGTTTTTT. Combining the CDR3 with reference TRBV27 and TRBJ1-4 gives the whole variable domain EAQVTQNPRYLITVTGKKLTVTCSQNMNHEYMSWYRQDPGLGLRQIYYSMNVEVTDKGDVPEGYKVSRKEKRNFPLILESPSPNQTSLYFCASSPTPGLDEKLFFGSGTQLSVL.

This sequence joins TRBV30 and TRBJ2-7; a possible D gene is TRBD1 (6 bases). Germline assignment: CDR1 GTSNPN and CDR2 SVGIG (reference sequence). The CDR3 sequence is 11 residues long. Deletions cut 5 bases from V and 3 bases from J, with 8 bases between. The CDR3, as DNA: TGTGCCTGGGGACAGCTCTACGAGCAGTACTTC. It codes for CAWGQLYEQYF.